Presented here are 25 T cell receptor beta chains from one specimen sequenced in a study of T-cell memory formation after mild COVID-19. TCRdb ran MiXCR on the 5' RACE reads and lists one entry per CDR3 protein. The data show around 310,000 distinct CDR3 sequences, more than 15% seen once. Sequenced material: PBMCs or a T cell subset sorted from them (not recorded which). The receptors stem from a man between 18 and 35 years old who had mild COVID-19 (a few samples of this study predate the infection). Cell type and time point are not known.

There are a few counts of this clonotype. The chain carries TRBV18 and TRBJ1-3, with no clear D. Trimming took off 3 bases at V and 0 bases at J, with 6 bases between the two ends. The CDR3 runs 14 residues. Germline V lookup: CDR1 KGHSH, CDR2 LQKENI. The CDR3 here is CASSPLNSGNTIYF. The DNA for the CDR3 is TGTGCCAGCTCACCGCTGAACTCTGGAAACACCATATATTTT.

This clonotype was seen more than once but under ten times. This chain joins TRBV5-1 and TRBJ2-1; 10 nucleotides align to TRBD2. The germline gives CDR1 SGHRS, CDR2 YFSETQ. The CDR3 length is 17 residues. Trimming took 3 bases from V and 6 from J; bases not matched to a gene: 12. CDR3 nucleotide sequence: TGCGCCAGCAGCTGGGACCAGCGGGGGGGGCCAGGCAATGAGCAGTTCTTC. Translating it yields CASSWDQRGGPGNEQFF.

The CDR3 loop reads CASSDWTGGEWYV. The CDR3 DNA reads TGTGCCAGCAGTGACTGGACAGGGGGGGAATGGTACGTC. The chain employs TRBV6-5 and TRBJ2-7; 10 bases map to TRBD1. With V trimmed by 5 bases and J by 12 bases, 10 bases remained unmatched. Per the germline V gene, CDR1 is MNHEY and CDR2 is SVGAGI. The CDR3 is made up of 13 amino acids.

To note about this clonotype: This sequence may be a read error, since a much larger clone differs from it by one base. The chain carries TRBV24-1 and TRBJ2-2; unclear D gene. Germline values: CDR1 KGHDR, CDR2 SFDVKD. The CDR3 is made up of 14 amino acids. CDR3 protein: CATSDHLNTRELFF. The CDR3 coding sequence is TGTGCCACCAGTGATCACCTGAACACCAGGGAGCTGTTTTTT.

Only a few counts were recorded for this clonotype. The rearrangement joins TRBV5-1 to TRBJ2-7; possible D gene TRBD1, 6 bases. Trimming removed 2 bases at V and 4 bases at J, with 22 bases between. The CDR3 spans 17 residues. CDR1 and CDR2 (germline): SGHRS, YFSETQ. In DNA form, the CDR3 reads TGCGCCAGCAGCTTCGATCTGGACAGCCCCACGAAGTACGAGCAGTACGTC. This sequence encodes CASSFDLDSPTKYEQYV.

The CDR3 region is CASSPNPSSYEQYF. CDR3 in DNA: TGCGCCAGCAGCCCGAATCCGAGCTCCTACGAGCAGTACTTC. V gene TRBV4-3 combines with J gene TRBJ2-7; D uncertain. Germline V lookup: CDR1 LGHNA, CDR2 YSLEER. The CDR3 extends over 14 amino acids. V was cut by 4 bases and J by 0 bases, with 10 bases left in between.

This clonotype was seen more than once but under ten times. The rearrangement joins TRBV20-1 to TRBJ2-7; 8 bases fit TRBD1. CDR3 size: 14 residues. CDR1 and CDR2 from the germline V gene are DFQATT and SNEGSKA (reference sequence). V shed 6 bases, J shed 1 base, and the junction held 8 bases outside the gene matches. The CDR3 DNA follows: TGCAGTGCCACACCGACAGGGGCATCCTACGAGCAGTACTTC. Its protein product is CSATPTGASYEQYF.

The CDR3: CASSLAEGGPYQETQYF. CDR3 bases: TGTGCCAGCAGCTTGGCAGAAGGGGGGCCGTACCAAGAGACCCAGTACTTC. The chain joins TRBV7-8 to TRBJ2-5; either TRBD1 or TRBD2 may supply D (6 bases each). V lost 3 bases, J lost 0 bases, and 17 bases lay in between. CDR3 size: 17 residues. Germline V gene sequence: CDR1 SGHVS, CDR2 FQNEAQ.

This clonotype was seen only a few times. This rearrangement joins TRBV6-5 to TRBJ2-1, with D perhaps TRBD2 (6 bases). Germline V gene sequence: CDR1 MNHEY, CDR2 SVGAGI. The CDR3 sequence is 13 residues long. Trimming took off 5 bases at V and 3 bases at J, with 8 bases between the two ends. In DNA form, the CDR3 reads TGTGCCAGCAGTATTAGCGGCTACAATGAGCAGTTCTTC. Its protein is CASSISGYNEQFF.

This chain uses TRBV5-1 with TRBJ2-1, with TRBD2 matching over 16 bases. The germline gives CDR1 SGHRS, CDR2 YFSETQ. The CDR3 totals 17 residues. V lost 4 bases, J lost 9 bases, and 10 bases stayed unmatched. CDR3 DNA: TGCGCCAGCAGCCACTCGGGACTAGCGGGGGGGCGCGGTGAGCAGTTCTTC. It is translated as CASSHSGLAGGRGEQFF.

This sequence joins TRBV29-1 and TRBJ1-2, with D possibly TRBD1 on 6 matching bases. The V end lost 7 bases, the J end lost 0 bases, and 15 bases lay between the germline ends. The CDR3 sequence is 14 residues long. Per the germline V gene, CDR1 is SQVTM and CDR2 is ANQGSEA. CDR3 residues: CSGGGQLSNYGYTF. DNA of the CDR3: TGCAGCGGTGGAGGACAGTTGTCTAACTATGGCTACACCTTC.

The table lists this clonotype with a few counts. The V call is TRBV20-1, the J call TRBJ2-2; TRBD2 matches at 7 bases. V lost 3 bases to trimming and J lost 3 bases; unmatched junction nucleotides: 4. The CDR3 runs to 14 residues. The germline gives CDR1 DFQATT, CDR2 SNEGSKA (reference sequence). The chain's CDR3 is CSASRAGDTGELFF. The CDR3 DNA is TGCAGTGCTAGCCGGGCGGGAGACACCGGGGAGCTGTTTTTT.

This clonotype has only a few counts. The genes are TRBV5-6 and TRBJ2-3; D gene unclear. CDR1 and CDR2 (germline): SGHDT, YYEEEE. The CDR3 has 15 amino acids. Trimming stripped 0 bases from V and 1 base from J, with 9 bases between. The CDR3 reads CASSLAAGRTDTQYF. The CDR3 DNA reads as TGTGCCAGCAGCTTGGCAGCAGGCCGCACAGATACGCAGTATTTT.

This clonotype was detected many times. The rearrangement joins TRBV6-2 or TRBV6-3 to TRBJ1-5; D is undetermined. The length of the CDR3 is 12 residues. V gave up 7 bases and J gave up 3 bases, with 7 bases separating them. Germline V CDR1 and CDR2: MNHEY, SVGEGT. This CDR3 is CASTRFNQPQHF. As DNA, the CDR3 is TGTGCCAGCACTCGATTCAATCAGCCCCAGCATTTT.

V usage is TRBV7-9 and J usage is TRBJ2-1, with TRBD1 as a possible D gene (5 bases). The CDR3 runs to 11 residues. Germline lookup yields CDR1 SEHNR and CDR2 FQNEAQ (reference sequence). The CDR3 here is CVSGHYNEQFF. DNA of the CDR3: TGTGTGTCAGGGCATTACAATGAGCAGTTCTTC.

This sequence joins TRBV4-2 and TRBJ1-2; TRBD1 might be the D (5 bases). Germline-derived CDR1 and CDR2 are LGHNA and YNFKEQ. The CDR3 has 13 amino acids. Trimming stripped 4 bases from V and 8 bases from J, with 14 bases between. Here the CDR3 reads CASSLGGSGGYTF. The DNA for the CDR3 is TGTGCCAGCAGCCTCGGGGGGAGTGGGGGCTACACCTTC.

This clonotype was counted at least ten times. The chain is built from TRBV10-3 and TRBJ2-3; possibly TRBD1 for D (7 bases). There are 15 residues in the CDR3. Looked up from germline, CDR1 is ENHRY and CDR2 is SYGVKD. V was shortened by 4 bases and J by 5 bases, with 16 bases between the two germline ends. The CDR3 DNA sequence: TGTGCCATCAGTGCTCAGGGGGGACGCAGAGATACGCAGTATTTT. It yields the protein CAISAQGGRRDTQYF.

This clonotype occurred a few times. The chain couples TRBV20-1 to TRBJ2-5; no clear D gene. CDR3 length: 15 residues. Germline CDR1 is DFQATT and CDR2 is SNEGSKA (reference sequence). V was shortened by 0 bases and J by 5 bases, with 16 bases between the two germline ends. DNA for the CDR3: TGCAGTGCTAGAGATGGGGAAGATGTATGGGAGACCCAGTACTTC. This encodes CSARDGEDVWETQYF.

This clonotype was detected ten times or more. The chain combines TRBV12-5 with TRBJ2-3; possible D gene TRBD2, 6 bases. Per the germline V gene, CDR1 is LGHNT and CDR2 is FRNRAP. This CDR3 is built from 15 residues. Between the trimmed V and J ends, which lost 5 bases and 0 bases, there was a span of 12 bases. Here the CDR3 DNA reads TGTGCTAGTGGTCGCCATGGGGGGAGCACAGATACGCAGTATTTT. Translating gives CASGRHGGSTDTQYF.

This clonotype was seen a few times. The J gene is TRBJ1-5, the V gene TRBV5-1; TRBD1 might be the D (5 bases). The CDR3 loop spans 16 amino acids. V lost 0 bases and J lost 7, with 17 bases in between. Germline loops: CDR1 SGHRS, CDR2 YFSETQ. The CDR3 sequence: CASSLAVRGPSQPQHF. In DNA form, the CDR3 reads TGCGCCAGCAGCTTGGCCGTCCGGGGACCGAGCCAGCCCCAGCATTTT.

This clonotype was counted a few times. The chain is built from TRBV11-1 and TRBJ2-5; D gene unclear. Trimming took off 5 bases at V and 4 bases at J, with 8 bases between the two ends. The V gene's germline CDR1 is SGHAT and CDR2 FQDESV (reference sequence). This CDR3 region has 12 residues. The CDR3 DNA reads as TGTGCCAGCAGCGCAACTGGAGAGACCCAGTACTTC. It yields the protein CASSATGETQYF.

The genes are TRBV20-1 and TRBJ2-1, with a possible D match to TRBD2 (7 bases). CDR1 DFQATT and CDR2 SNEGSKA come from the germline V gene (reference sequence). This CDR3 is built from 13 residues. Trimming left V 3 bases short and J 8 bases short, with 14 bases between. CDR3 bases: TGCAGTGCTAGGAGGGGGGGCTTGGATGAGCAGTTCTTC. Translated, it gives CSARRGGLDEQFF.

The chain combines TRBV7-2 with TRBJ2-7; the D gene could be TRBD1 or TRBD2 (5 bases each). Per germline, CDR1 SGHTA and CDR2 FQGNSA. V was shortened by 5 bases and J by 8 bases, with 16 bases between the two germline ends. The CDR3 extends over 13 amino acids. The CDR3 region is CASSPERQGKQYV. CDR3 bases: TGTGCCAGCAGCCCGGAGCGGCAGGGAAAGCAGTACGTC.

J is TRBJ1-1 and V is TRBV18; TRBD1 aligns across 7 bases. The trim removed 5 bases at V and 0 bases at J, leaving 12 bases unmatched. CDR1 KGHSH and CDR2 LQKENI come from the germline V gene. This CDR3 has 17 residues. CDR3 DNA sequence: TGTGCCAGCTCATCAAGGGTTGGGACAGATTTGAACACTGAAGCTTTCTTT. Translating it yields CASSSRVGTDLNTEAFF.

The V gene is TRBV6-1, the J gene TRBJ1-2, with 7 bases identical to TRBD1. Trimming took 10 bases from V and 4 from J; bases not matched to a gene: 12. This CDR3 has 14 amino acids. Germline values: CDR1 MNHNS, CDR2 SASEGT. The CDR3 region is CATGQVGVTYGYTF. The CDR3 DNA is TGTGCCACCGGACAGGTGGGGGTTACCTATGGCTACACCTTC.